One TCR beta chain is described in this entry. Its antigen is not yet known. No base-level quality is on record; no much larger clone is a single base apart. The immunoSEQ multiplex PCR assay was used to generate TCR libraries, with TCR-beta and/or TCR-alpha/delta assays applied to each sample. The amplified TCR libraries were sequenced using the Illumina high-throughput platform. In the paper's pipeline: Clustering and dimensionality reduction relied on pairwise TCRdist distances among GMM-specific receptors from T cells that were either sorted ex vivo or expanded in vitro. Each clinical repertoire received a mean NN-distance score, defined as the average TCRdist to the nearest 10% of tetramer-positive reference sequences. GEM TCR motif frequency was calculated as the fraction of unique TCRs that matched known GEM sequences by V/J usage and CDR3 length. Linear discriminant analysis with leave-one-out cross-validation, implemented in scikit-learn, was used to classify active tuberculosis. The immuneACCESS repertoire file appears here via TCRdb, limited to in-frame rearrangements. These files lack a portion of the clones; in checked studies, under half of the deficit traces to unresolved V genes, and the cause of the others is not known. V, J and clone size derive from that table, while D and trimming were established from the DNA sequence. Present in this sample are 35,000 to 45,000 clones, around 93% of which were seen just once. The ten largest make up around 10% of the sample.

The junction carries 16 bases between V and J, which are trimmed by 6 bases and 2 bases respectively. As encoded in the germline V gene, CDR1 is SQVTM while CDR2 is ANQGSEA. From cysteine to phenylalanine, the CDR3 is 14 amino acids long. Only the CDR3 DNA is retained, 42 bases long and in frame from the first base. These data originate in a study of T cells in tuberculosis (dated by TCRdb to 2017 to 2018). For context, the study as a whole: The study combined CD1B tetramers and high-throughput TCR immunosequencing to characterize T cells specific for the mycobacterial lipid antigen glucose monomycolate (GMM). In a South African clinical cohort, IGRA-negative adolescents, IGRA-positive adolescents with latent tuberculosis and adults with active tuberculosis were compared, with 9 to 10 people in each group. What the work shows at the level of the full study, not this receptor alone: Clinical samples were selected based on the availability of cryopreserved specimens, with adults included as active tuberculosis cases and adolescents included as controls. A classifier using the diverse GMM-specific repertoire reached 87% accuracy (AUROC about 0.9), compared with approximately 70% accuracy using GEM motif frequencies. Smaller NN-distances were partly driven by shorter CDR3-alpha lengths in active tuberculosis patients, and statistical significance was not reached for the TCR-beta difference. Smaller mean NN-distances to GMM-specific TCRs were observed in active tuberculosis TCR-alpha repertoires than in IGRA-negative controls, suggesting clonal expansion of GMM-specific TCRs.

At study entry, adolescents were screened for latent tuberculosis infection by tuberculin skin test and QuantiFERON-TB GOLD In-Tube IGRA. Immunosequencing was performed on unsorted cryopreserved PBMC, with approximately 110,000 T cells per clinical donor covered on average. Eleven high schools in the Worcester region of the Western Cape, South Africa, served as enrollment sites for adolescents aged 12 to 18 years. Roughly 10 adolescents infected with M. tuberculosis and ten uninfected adolescents were chosen and matched for age and sex. Adolescent PBMC were isolated from freshly drawn heparinized blood by density centrifugation and cryopreserved.

This receptor was identified in a donor aged 5-35 years with latent tuberculosis or without tuberculosis infection. Some clones in this sample may be carry-over from other donors' samples. The chain links TRBV29-1 with TRBJ1-2; there is no confident call for the D gene. The material sequenced was PBMCs. The CDR3 here reads CSVGIQTGNYGYTF. The DNA sequence reads TGCAGCGTCGGAATTCAGACGGGGAACTATGGCTACACCTTC.